This T cell receptor (beta chain) is from a study of CD8+CD57+ T cells in acquired aplastic anemia. Study as a whole: The average for DNA from sorted CD4+ and CD8+ cells was 3.2 ug.

The template used for profiling TCR beta VDJ and CDR3 was genomic DNA. TCRdb redid the calling of the reads with MiXCR, one entry per CDR3 protein. The sample contains under 350,000 distinct CDR3 sequences, 56% of which appear only once. The V gene's germline CDR1 is DFQATT and CDR2 SNEGSKA (reference sequence). The length of the CDR3 is 14 residues. After removal of 3 bases from V and 2 bases from J, the junction contained 6 bases not matched to a gene. Previously, flow cytometry had revealed CD8+CD57+ cell expansion in the patients chosen for sequencing. Patients were untreated when blood was sampled.

Sequencing was done on a sample of sorted CD4+, CD8+, or CD8+CD57+ T cells (not recorded which) from PBMCs. V usage is TRBV20-1 and J usage is TRBJ2-7; TRBD2 matches at 8 bases. The sequence was obtained from a human donor with aplastic anemia. This CDR3 reads CSASSRGGTYEQYF. For the CDR3, the DNA is TGCAGTGCTAGTAGCCGGGGGGGAACCTACGAGCAGTACTTC.